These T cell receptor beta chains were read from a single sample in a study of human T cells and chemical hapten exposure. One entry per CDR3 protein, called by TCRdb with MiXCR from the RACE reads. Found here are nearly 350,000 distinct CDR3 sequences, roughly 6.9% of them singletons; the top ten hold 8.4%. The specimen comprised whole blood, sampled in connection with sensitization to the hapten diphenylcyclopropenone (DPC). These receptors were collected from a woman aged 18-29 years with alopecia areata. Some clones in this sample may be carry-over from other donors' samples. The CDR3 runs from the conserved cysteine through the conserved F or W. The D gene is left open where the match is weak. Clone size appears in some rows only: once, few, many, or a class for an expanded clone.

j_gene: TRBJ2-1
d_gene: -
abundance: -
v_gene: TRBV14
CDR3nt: TGTGCCAGCAGCCAATCGAGACATTTAGCCGGTGTTGGGCAGTTCTTC
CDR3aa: CASSQSRHLAGVGQFF

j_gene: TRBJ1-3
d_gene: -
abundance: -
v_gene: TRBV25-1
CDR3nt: TGTGCCAGCAGTGATTTCAGCTCTGGAAACACCATATATTTT
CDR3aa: CASSDFSSGNTIYF

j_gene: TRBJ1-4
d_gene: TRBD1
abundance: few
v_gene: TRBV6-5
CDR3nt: TGTGCCAGCAGTTACTCCGGGACAGGGCGCTTTAATGAAAAACTGTTTTTT
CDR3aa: CASSYSGTGRFNEKLFF

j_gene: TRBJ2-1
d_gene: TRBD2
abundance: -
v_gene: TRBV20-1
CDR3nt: TGCAGTGCAATTGCGGGGGACAATGAGCAGTTCTTC
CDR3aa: CSAIAGDNEQFF

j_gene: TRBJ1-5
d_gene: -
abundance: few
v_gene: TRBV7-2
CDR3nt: TGTGCCAGCAGCCGAGGGGGTATTTTGGGGGATCCCATTTATAGCAATCAGCCCCAGCATTTT
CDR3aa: CASSRGGILGDPIYSNQPQHF

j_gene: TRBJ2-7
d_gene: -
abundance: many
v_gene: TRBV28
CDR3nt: TGTGCCAGCAGTGGTGGGCTTTACTCCTACGAGCAGTACTTC
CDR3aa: CASSGGLYSYEQYF

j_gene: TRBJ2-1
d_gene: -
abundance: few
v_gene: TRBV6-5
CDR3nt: TGTGCCACGAAAAGGGGGGCTGAAAATGAGCAGTTCTTC
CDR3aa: CATKRGAENEQFF

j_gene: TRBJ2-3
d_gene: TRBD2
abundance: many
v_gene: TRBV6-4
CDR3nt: TGTGCCAGCAGTGAACTAGCGGACAGCACAGATACGCAGTATTTT
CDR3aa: CASSELADSTDTQYF

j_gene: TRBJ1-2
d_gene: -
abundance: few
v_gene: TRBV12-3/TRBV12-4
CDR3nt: TGTGCCAGCGGGGCAACTAACTATGGCTACACCTTC
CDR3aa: CASGATNYGYTF

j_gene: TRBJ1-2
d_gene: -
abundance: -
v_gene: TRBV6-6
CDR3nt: TGTGCCAGCAGCTATCGGGAACAGGGTACAAACTATGGCTACACCTTC
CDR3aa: CASSYREQGTNYGYTF

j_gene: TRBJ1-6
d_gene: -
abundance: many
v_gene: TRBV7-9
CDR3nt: TGTGCCATACGGGCTGCGGAGGTCCAAAATTCACCCCTCCACTTT
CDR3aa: CAIRAAEVQNSPLHF

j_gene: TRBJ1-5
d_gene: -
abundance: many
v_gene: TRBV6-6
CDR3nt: TGTGCCAGCAGCCCCAGGGTTGAAGGCAATCAGCCCCAGCATTTT
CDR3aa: CASSPRVEGNQPQHF

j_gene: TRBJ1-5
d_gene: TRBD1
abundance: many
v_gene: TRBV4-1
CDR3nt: TGCGCCAGCAGCCAACCCGGCCCGACACAAACGACAGGGAACCAGCCCCAGCATTTT
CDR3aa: CASSQPGPTQTTGNQPQHF

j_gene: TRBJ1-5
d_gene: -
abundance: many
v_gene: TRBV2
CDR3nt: TGTGCCAGCAGTGCCGGGACCGCTGACAATCAGCCCCAGCATTTT
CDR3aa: CASSAGTADNQPQHF

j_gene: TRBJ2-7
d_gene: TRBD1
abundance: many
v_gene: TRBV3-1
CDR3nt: TGTGCCAGCAGCTTGGACAGGGGAGCCGAGCAGTACTTC
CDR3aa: CASSLDRGAEQYF

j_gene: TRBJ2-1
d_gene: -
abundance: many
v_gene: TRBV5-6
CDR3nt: TGTGCCAGCAGCTTGGAGGGTAACAATGAGCAGTTCTTC
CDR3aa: CASSLEGNNEQFF

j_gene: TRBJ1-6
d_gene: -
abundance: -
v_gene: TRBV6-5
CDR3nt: TGTGCCAGCAGAACCGGGTGGAATTCACCCCTCCACTTT
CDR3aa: CASRTGWNSPLHF

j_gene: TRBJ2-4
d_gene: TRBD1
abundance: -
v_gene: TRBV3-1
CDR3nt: TGTGCCAGCAGCCCCCAGGGGGACATTCAGTACTTC
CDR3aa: CASSPQGDIQYF

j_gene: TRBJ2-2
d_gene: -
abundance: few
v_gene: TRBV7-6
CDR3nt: TGTGCCAGCAGCAACACTGATCTCGCCGGGGAGCTGTTTTTT
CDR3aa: CASSNTDLAGELFF

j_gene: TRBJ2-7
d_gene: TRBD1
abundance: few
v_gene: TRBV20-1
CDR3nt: TGCAGTGCTAGAAAAGGACAGGCCTTCTCCTACGAGCAGTACTTC
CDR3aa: CSARKGQAFSYEQYF

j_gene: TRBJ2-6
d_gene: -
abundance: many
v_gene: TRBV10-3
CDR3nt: TGTGCCATCAGTGGACAAAGCTCTGGGGCCAACGTCCTGACTTTC
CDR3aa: CAISGQSSGANVLTF

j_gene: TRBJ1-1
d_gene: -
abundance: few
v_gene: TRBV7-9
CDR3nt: TGTGCCAGCTTGGGGGTCTCTGAAGCTTTCTTT
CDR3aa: CASLGVSEAFF

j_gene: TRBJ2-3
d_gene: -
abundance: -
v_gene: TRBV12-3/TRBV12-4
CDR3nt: TGTGCCAGCAGTTTAGAGGGCCCCAGGGATACGCAGTATTTT
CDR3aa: CASSLEGPRDTQYF

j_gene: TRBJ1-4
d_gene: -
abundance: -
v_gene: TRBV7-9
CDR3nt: TGTGCCAGCAGCTTAAAAATTGGGATAGCAACTAATGAAAAACTGTTTTTT
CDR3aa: CASSLKIGIATNEKLFF

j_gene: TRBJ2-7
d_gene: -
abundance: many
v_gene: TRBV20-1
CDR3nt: TGCAGTCCTTACCAACCGACCTACGAGCAGTACTTC
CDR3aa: CSPYQPTYEQYF

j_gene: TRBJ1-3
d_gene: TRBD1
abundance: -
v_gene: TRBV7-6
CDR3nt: TGTGCCAGCAGCGAAGACAGGGGCGGAAACACCATATATTTT
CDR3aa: CASSEDRGGNTIYF

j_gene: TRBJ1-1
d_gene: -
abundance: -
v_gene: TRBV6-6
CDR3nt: TGTGCCAGCAGTTACGACGGACTCCAAGCTTTCTTT
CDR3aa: CASSYDGLQAFF

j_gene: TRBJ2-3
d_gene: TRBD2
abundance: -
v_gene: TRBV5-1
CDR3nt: TGCGCCAGCAGCTTGGCCGCGGGAGTCTACCGAGATACGCAGTATTTT
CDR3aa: CASSLAAGVYRDTQYF

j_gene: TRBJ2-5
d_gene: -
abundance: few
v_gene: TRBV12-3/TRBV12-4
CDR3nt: TGTGCCAGCAGTCTAGGGGGTAGGCAAGAGACCCAGTACTTC
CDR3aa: CASSLGGRQETQYF

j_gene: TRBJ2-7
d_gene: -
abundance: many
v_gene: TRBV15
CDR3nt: TGTGCCACCAGCGCGAGAGGGGGGCTCTCCTACGAGCAGTACTTC
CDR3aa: CATSARGGLSYEQYF

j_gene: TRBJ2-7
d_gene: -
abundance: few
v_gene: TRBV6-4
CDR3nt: TGTGCCAGCGCCCCAGATGATAGGACCCGCTACGAGCAGTACTTC
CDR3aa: CASAPDDRTRYEQYF

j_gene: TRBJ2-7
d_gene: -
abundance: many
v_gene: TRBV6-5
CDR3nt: TGTGCCAGCAGTTACTCGGATAACGGATACGAGCAGTACTTC
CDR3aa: CASSYSDNGYEQYF

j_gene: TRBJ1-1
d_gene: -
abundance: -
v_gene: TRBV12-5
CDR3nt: TGTGCTAGTGGTCCACTTGGAGATAACACTGAAGCTTTCTTT
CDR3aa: CASGPLGDNTEAFF

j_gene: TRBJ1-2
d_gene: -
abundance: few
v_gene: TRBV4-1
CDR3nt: TGCGCCAGCAGCCAAGTGCCAGGGGCCCACTATGGCTACACCTTC
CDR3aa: CASSQVPGAHYGYTF

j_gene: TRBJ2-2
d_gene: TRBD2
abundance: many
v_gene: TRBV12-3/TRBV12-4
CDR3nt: TGTGCCAGCAGTTTGGATACGGGGGGGCCTAACGGGGAGCTGTTTTTT
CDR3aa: CASSLDTGGPNGELFF

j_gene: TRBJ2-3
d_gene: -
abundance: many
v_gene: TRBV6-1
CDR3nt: TGTGCCAGCAGTGAGGGGGAGCGAGATACGCAGTATTTT
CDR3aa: CASSEGERDTQYF

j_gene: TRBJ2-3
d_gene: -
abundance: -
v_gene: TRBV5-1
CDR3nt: TGCGCCAGCAGCTTGGAATCGAGCGGCCCAGGGACAGATACGCAGTATTTT
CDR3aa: CASSLESSGPGTDTQYF

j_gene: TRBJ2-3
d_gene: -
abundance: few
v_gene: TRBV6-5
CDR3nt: TGTGCCAGCAGTCGGGATAACACAGATACGCAGTATTTT
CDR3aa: CASSRDNTDTQYF

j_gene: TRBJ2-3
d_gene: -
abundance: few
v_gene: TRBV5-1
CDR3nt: TGCGCCAGCAGCAGGGAACCGGGACTTGGCACAGATACGCAGTATTTT
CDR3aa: CASSREPGLGTDTQYF

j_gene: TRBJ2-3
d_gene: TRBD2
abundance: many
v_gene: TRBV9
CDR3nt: TGTGCCAGCAGCGTACGGGGGACTAGCTTCACAGATACGCAGTATTTT
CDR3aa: CASSVRGTSFTDTQYF

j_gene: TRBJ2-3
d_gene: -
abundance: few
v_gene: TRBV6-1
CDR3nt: TGTGCCAGCCTCTCGGATGGGGGCACGCAGTATTTT
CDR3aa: CASLSDGGTQYF

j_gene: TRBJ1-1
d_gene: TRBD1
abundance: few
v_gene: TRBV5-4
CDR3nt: TGTGCCAGCAGCCGATACAGGGGAGATACTGAAGCTTTCTTT
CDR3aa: CASSRYRGDTEAFF

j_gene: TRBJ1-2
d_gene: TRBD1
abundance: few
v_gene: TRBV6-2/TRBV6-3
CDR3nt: TGTGCCAGCAGAGGACAGGGGACTGGCGGCTACACCTTC
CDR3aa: CASRGQGTGGYTF

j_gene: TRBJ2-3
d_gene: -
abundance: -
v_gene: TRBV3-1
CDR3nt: TGTGCCAGCAGCCAAGAATCGGGGTTAGCCACAGATACGCAGTATTTT
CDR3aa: CASSQESGLATDTQYF

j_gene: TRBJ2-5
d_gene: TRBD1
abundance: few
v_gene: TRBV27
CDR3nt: TGTGCCAGCAGCTCCCACCGGGACAGGGGGCAAGAGACCCAGTACTTC
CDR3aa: CASSSHRDRGQETQYF

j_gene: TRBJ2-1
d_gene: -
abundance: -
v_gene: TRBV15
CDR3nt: TGTGCCACCAGCAGAGATTCGGGGGAGCAGTTCTTC
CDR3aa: CATSRDSGEQFF

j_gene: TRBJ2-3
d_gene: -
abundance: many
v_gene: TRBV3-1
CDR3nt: TGTGCCAGCAGCCAAGATGTAGATACGCAGTATTTT
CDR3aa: CASSQDVDTQYF

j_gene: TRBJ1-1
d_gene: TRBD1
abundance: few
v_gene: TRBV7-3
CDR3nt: TGTGCCAGCAGCTTTCAGGGGGCAGGAGTGGCTTTCTTT
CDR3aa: CASSFQGAGVAFF

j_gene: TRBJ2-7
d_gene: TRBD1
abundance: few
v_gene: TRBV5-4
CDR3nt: TGTGCCAGCAGCCCGGCCGGGACAGGGACATTATACGAGCAGTACTTC
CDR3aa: CASSPAGTGTLYEQYF

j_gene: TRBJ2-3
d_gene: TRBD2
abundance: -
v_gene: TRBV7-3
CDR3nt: TGTGCCAGCAGCTTATCGGCTAGCGGGCCAGGTACGCAGTATTTT
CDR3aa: CASSLSASGPGTQYF

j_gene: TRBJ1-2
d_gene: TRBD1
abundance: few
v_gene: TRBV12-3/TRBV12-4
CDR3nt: TGTGCCAGCAGGACAGGGGCGGGTGAGGGAGATGGCTACACCTTC
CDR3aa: CASRTGAGEGDGYTF

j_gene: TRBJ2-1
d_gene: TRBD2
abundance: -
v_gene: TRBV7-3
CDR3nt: TGTGCCAGCAGCGTAGAATTTAGCGGGTACAATGAGCAGTTCTTC
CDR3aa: CASSVEFSGYNEQFF

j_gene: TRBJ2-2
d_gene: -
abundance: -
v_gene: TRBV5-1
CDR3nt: TGCGCCAGCAGCTTGGTCGCTGGGAACACCGAGGAGCTGTTTTTT
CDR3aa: CASSLVAGNTEELFF

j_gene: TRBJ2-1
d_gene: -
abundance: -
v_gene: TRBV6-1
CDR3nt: TGTGCCAGCAGTGATGACGAAGCATACAATGAGCAGTTCTTC
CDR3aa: CASSDDEAYNEQFF

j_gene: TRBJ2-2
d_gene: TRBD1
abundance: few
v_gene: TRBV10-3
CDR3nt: TGTGCCATCAGACGAACAGGGGGTTCGGATTATACCGGGGAGCTGTTTTTT
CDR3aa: CAIRRTGGSDYTGELFF

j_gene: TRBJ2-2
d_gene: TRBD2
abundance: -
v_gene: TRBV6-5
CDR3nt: TGTGCCAGCAGTTACCAACTAGCGGGGCGACCCTCGAACACCGGGGAGCTGTTTTTT
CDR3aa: CASSYQLAGRPSNTGELFF

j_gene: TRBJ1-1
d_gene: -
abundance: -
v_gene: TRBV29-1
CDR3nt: TGCAGCGTTGAAGGGGGCAGGGTTGAAGCTTTCTTT
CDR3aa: CSVEGGRVEAFF

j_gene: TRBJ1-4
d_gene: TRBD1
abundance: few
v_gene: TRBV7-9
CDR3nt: TGTGCCAGCAGCCCGACAGGGGGCACGACTAATGAAAAACTGTTTTTT
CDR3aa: CASSPTGGTTNEKLFF

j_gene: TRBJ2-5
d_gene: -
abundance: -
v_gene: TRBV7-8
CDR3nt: TGTGCCAGCAGCTTACCGAACTATGCCGACTTCCAAGAGACCCAGTACTTC
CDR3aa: CASSLPNYADFQETQYF